This T cell receptor (beta chain) was recovered during a study of blood T cell repertoires in COVID-19. Across the study: The origin of the acute and convalescent COVID-19 samples was the United States, Italy and Spain.

Across about two dozen US areas, participants ranged in age from 18 to 89 years. Allocation to cohorts depended on clinical history reported by the participants. The repertoire was sequenced with immunoSEQ multiplex PCR; TCRdb's copy has only in-frame clones and lacks some. The sample lists 300,000 to 450,000 clones, around 89% seen once, with approximately 1% in the top ten. Sequences were obtained from PBMCs or T cells enriched from blood (not recorded which). This receptor was identified in a man between 18 and 29 years old who had recovered from COVID-19.

The CDR3 protein is CASSVGTGVSGANVLTF. The CDR3 DNA reads TGTGCCAGCAGCGTTGGGACAGGGGTGTCTGGGGCCAACGTCCTGACTTTC. The chain employs TRBV9 and TRBJ2-6; 10 bases are shared with TRBD1. Trimming cost V 2 bases and J 1 base; bases outside gene matches: 3. CDR1 and CDR2 (germline): SGDLS, YYNGEE. The CDR3 is 17 residues long.